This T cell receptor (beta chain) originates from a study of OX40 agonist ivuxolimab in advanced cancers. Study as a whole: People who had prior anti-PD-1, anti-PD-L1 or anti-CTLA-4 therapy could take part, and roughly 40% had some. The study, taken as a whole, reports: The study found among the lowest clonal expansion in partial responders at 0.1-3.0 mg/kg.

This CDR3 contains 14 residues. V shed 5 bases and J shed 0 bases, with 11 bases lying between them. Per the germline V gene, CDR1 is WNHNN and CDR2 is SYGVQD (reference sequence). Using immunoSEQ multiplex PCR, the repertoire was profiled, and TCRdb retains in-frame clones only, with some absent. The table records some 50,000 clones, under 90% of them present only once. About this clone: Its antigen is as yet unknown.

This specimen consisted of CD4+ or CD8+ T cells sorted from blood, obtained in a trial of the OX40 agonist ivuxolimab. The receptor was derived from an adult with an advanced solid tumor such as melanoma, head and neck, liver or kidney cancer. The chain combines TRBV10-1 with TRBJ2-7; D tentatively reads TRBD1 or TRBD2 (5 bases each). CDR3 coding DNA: TGCGCCAGCAGTCCCCCAGGGAGCTCCTACGAGCAGTACTTC. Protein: CASSPPGSSYEQYF.